This TCR beta chain was identified during a study of T cell responses to AZD1222 COVID-19 vaccine. The study's findings and limits: Clonal diversity may have been underestimated, and the donors were mostly white British, with more females than males. The peak T cell response came first, and repertoires were sampled only after it.

This CDR3 spans 15 amino acids. Germline loops: CDR1 GTSNPN, CDR2 SVGIG (reference sequence). J lost 3 bases, V lost 2 bases, and 7 bases had no gene match. Using immunoSEQ multiplex PCR, the repertoire was profiled, and TCRdb retains in-frame clones only, with some absent. The sample carries about 150,000 clones, around nine tenths recorded once. About this clone: Its antigen is not known.

The TCR originated in an adult in good health. The V and J genes are TRBV30 and TRBJ1-1; 9 bases map to TRBD1. Sequenced here: peripheral blood, sampled on day 0 of AZD1222 vaccination. The CDR3 DNA follows: TGTGCCTGGAGTAGATGGACAGGGGCTGACACTGAAGCTTTCTTT. This codes for CAWSRWTGADTEAFF.